This entry is about one T cell receptor beta chain. Its antigen is as yet unknown. V shed 5 bases and J shed 5 bases, with 15 bases lying between them. The V gene's germline CDR1 is LNHDA and CDR2 SQIVND (reference sequence). This CDR3 is built from 14 residues. The sample is drawn from a study of identical twins. Findings of the study overall: Models came in too low on out-of-frame TCR alpha sharing in monozygotic twins. Cord blood beta clonotypes that were abundant carried fewer insertions, and memory repertoires showed no such trend.

Addition of a universal primer site occurred through template switching, and cDNA carried unique molecular identifiers. Each CDR3 protein is one row after TCRdb ran MiXCR on the 5' RACE reads. The sample contains about 920,000 distinct CDR3 sequences, over 9% of which appear only once. The sample was also reused in another study, on yellow fever vaccine responses in identical twins. This second study says: After vaccination, twins' T cell response reportedly seemed partly convergent, partly personalized.

This receptor was taken from a woman aged 18-29 years in good health. The chain uses TRBV19 and TRBJ2-5; D assignment may be TRBD1 or TRBD2 (7 bases each). The specimen was PBMCs. This chain's CDR3 is CASSAGGARETQYF. The CDR3 nucleotides read TGTGCCAGTAGTGCAGGGGGGGCGCGGGAGACCCAGTACTTC.